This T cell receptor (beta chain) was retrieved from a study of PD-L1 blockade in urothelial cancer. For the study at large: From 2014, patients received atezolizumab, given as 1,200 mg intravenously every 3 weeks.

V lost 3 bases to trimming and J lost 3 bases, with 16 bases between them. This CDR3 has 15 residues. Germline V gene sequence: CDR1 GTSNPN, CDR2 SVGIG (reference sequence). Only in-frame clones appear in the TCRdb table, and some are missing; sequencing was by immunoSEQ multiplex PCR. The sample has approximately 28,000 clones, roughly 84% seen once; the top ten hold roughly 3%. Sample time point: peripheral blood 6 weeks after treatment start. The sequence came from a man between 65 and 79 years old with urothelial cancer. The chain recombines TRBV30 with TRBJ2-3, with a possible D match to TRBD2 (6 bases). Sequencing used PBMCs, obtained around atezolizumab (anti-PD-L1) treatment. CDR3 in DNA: TGTGCCTGGAGGGGACCGGGACTCGGAACAGATACGCAGTATTTT. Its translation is CAWRGPGLGTDTQYF.